This entry describes one T cell receptor beta chain. What antigen it recognizes has not been identified. The CDR3 ends on some other residue instead of the conserved phenylalanine or tryptophan, so this is likely a read error. This specimen belongs to a study of tumor-infiltrating lymphocytes in primary liver carcinoma (TCRdb year 2017). In the study overall: Of the five patients (three men and two women, aged 30 to 69 years), four had hepatocellular carcinoma and one had combined HCC and intrahepatic cholangiocarcinoma. The five patients had tumors of stage T1-T3 N0M0, with maximum diameters ranging from roughly 4.2 to 10 cm. Each sample produced roughly 3.65 to 8 million productive TCRbeta reads, and read depth showed no significant difference between tissue types. Across five regions of each liver tumor, along with adjacent normal tissue and blood, the study brought together TCRbeta repertoire sequencing, expression microarrays and whole-exome sequencing. TCRbeta repertoire sequencing covered 35 or so specimens from 5 patients: some 25 tumor regions, 5 adjacent noncancerous liver tissues and 5 peripheral blood samples. To link TCRbeta repertoire diversity to the local molecular phenotype, the 20 to 30 tumor region samples were profiled with Agilent mRNA microarrays. Reproducibility between technical replicate repertoires was high, with correlation coefficients above 0.95 and mean shared-clone rates about 0.91. Beyond this particular receptor, the publication reports: Since the samples were bulk and unsorted, there was no way to compare CD4+ and CD8+ T cell repertoires. The top 250 clones made up a significantly larger repertoire fraction in tumors than in blood (p = 0.039). Pairs of tumor regions showed greater repertoire overlap (mean 36%) than tumor-adjacent pairs (about 17%) or tumor-blood pairs (roughly 15%), which is consistent with antigen-driven expansion. Only four or five patients were included in the study, and the authors note that the findings should be validated in a larger study. Only roughly 7-24% of top clones appeared in all five regions of a tumor, which suggests that tumor-infiltrating T cells are spatially heterogeneous. Because sequencing covered only the TCR beta chain and unpaired alpha chains were not captured, true repertoire diversity is likely underestimated.

TCRbeta-specific cDNA was reverse-transcribed from 500 ng total RNA using a constant-region primer and ProtoScript II reverse transcriptase. The TCRbeta libraries were prepared through three rounds of nested multiplex PCR following a slightly modified ARM-PCR procedure. Each of the first two PCR rounds ran for approximately 10 cycles using multiplex TRBV1-TRBV30 forward primers together with a Cbeta reverse primer. Sample barcodes and Illumina adapters were attached in a final 25-cycle PCR using Deep VentR polymerase. Amplicons of 200-500 bp were gel-purified with a QIAquick gel extraction kit before sequencing. An Illumina HiSeq 2500 was used to sequence the TCRbeta amplicons with 250-bp paired-end reads. In the authors' own workflow: Quality trimming of reads was performed with Trimmomatic v0.33, and paired reads were merged with FLASH v1.2.11 so that full CDR3 sequences could be recovered. V, D and J germline segments were assigned to the rearranged TCRbeta sequences using MiGEC v1.2.1b. Clonotype statistics and Shannon-Wiener diversity indices were computed with VDJtools v1.0.0. Except for diversity analysis, only the 250 most abundant clonotypes of each sample were used in subsequent analyses to reduce sampling bias. TCRdb passed the public sequencing reads through fastp at Q25 and MiXCR, retaining productive beta sequences. For every CDR3 protein sequence, its rows merge into one entry that carries the most common genes and DNA. TCRdb, not the authors, supplied the V and J calls. The sample table contains more than 75,000 distinct CDR3 sequences; only one count was recorded for around 70% of them. The top ten constitute roughly a fifth of the sample.

Total RNA and DNA were co-extracted from about 19-30 mg of bulk tissue with the AllPrep DNA/RNA mini kit, without cell sorting. Surgical resection was performed in China between 2015 and 2016 on a handful of patients with histopathologically diagnosed primary liver carcinoma. At the time of sampling, the patients had chronic HBV infection and had not received any treatment. Each tumor was sampled at five spatially separated regions: the tumor centre plus the superior, inferior, left-lateral and right-lateral poles. Histological examination found more than 75% viable tumor cells in every tumor sample. Fresh tumor and adjacent tissue pieces were bisected; one half was stored in RNAlater at -80°C, the other sent for histology. V gives up 5 bases and J gives up 4 bases, and the segment between their germline ends measures 23 bases. The CDR3 comprises 17 residues, both ends counted. Solely the CDR3 DNA is kept, with 51 bases framed from the first base. From a lookup of the germline V gene, CDR1 and CDR2 are SGHAT and FQNNGV.

This clonotype was sampled from a man aged 35-49 years with primary liver carcinoma and hepatitis B virus infection. The rearrangement joined TRBV11-2 to TRBJ1-1, and perhaps TRBD1 as D gene, on 6 matching bases. Sequencing input: liver tumor tissue from sampling region 1. What this sample's cell subset or site label stands for: tumor region T1, superior pole. The nucleotide sequence is given as TGTGCCAGCAGCCTAATGGGGGGGCAGAGGTTCGGCACTGAAGCTTTCTCT. Its translation reads: CASSLMGGQRFGTEAFS.